The 24 T cell receptor beta chains listed next were all sequenced from one sample in a study of shared clonotypes between healthy human individuals. The table came from immunoSEQ multiplex PCR; TCRdb's copy has only in-frame clones and leaves some out. Of about 530,000 clones in the sample, over 60% were seen once. The specimen was PBMCs. All receptors derive from a woman in her forties in good health. Some clones in this sample may be carry-over from other donors' samples.

The chain uses TRBV11-1 and TRBJ2-1, with TRBD2 matching 7 bases. Looked up from germline, CDR1 is SGHAT and CDR2 is FQDESV (reference sequence). With 3 bases clipped from V and 12 bases from J, the junction kept 5 bases outside the gene matches. This CDR3 has 12 amino acids. CDR3 protein: CASSFLGRRQFF. In DNA form, the CDR3 reads TGTGCCAGCAGCTTCCTCGGGAGGAGGCAGTTCTTC.

The V gene is TRBV7-3, the J gene TRBJ2-3, with 10 bases fitting TRBD2. This CDR3 spans 15 amino acids. The germline V gene encodes CDR1 SGHTA and CDR2 FQGTGA. The J segment lost 5 bases and the V segment lost 4 bases, leaving 6 bases of the junction unmatched. The CDR3 protein is CASSSPTSGRDTQYF. Written as DNA, the CDR3 is TGTGCCAGCAGCTCCCCGACTAGCGGGCGAGATACGCAGTATTTT.

CDR3 in amino acids: CASSLAFRGWRTEAFF. The CDR3 nucleotides read TGTGCCAGCAGCTTGGCCTTCCGGGGCTGGAGAACTGAAGCTTTCTTT. This chain joins TRBV5-8 and TRBJ1-1, with a tentative D call TRBD1 (5 bases). Looked up from germline, CDR1 is SGHTS and CDR2 is YDEGEE. V lost 0 bases to trimming and J lost 5 bases, with 17 bases between them. The CDR3 sequence is 16 residues long.

This clone was detected only once. The V gene is TRBV25-1, the J gene TRBJ2-6; no reliable D call. V lost 6 bases and J 1 base, leaving 7 bases between the germline ends. Germline V CDR1 and CDR2: MGHDK, SYGVNS. This CDR3 has 14 amino acids. For the CDR3, the DNA is TGTGCCAGCAGCCATTCATCTGGGGCCAACGTCCTGACTTTC. This translates into CASSHSSGANVLTF.

The chain recombines TRBV7-3 with TRBJ2-1, with 8 bases matching TRBD1. Germline V CDR1 and CDR2: SGHTA, FQGTGA. CDR3 length: 16 amino acids. Trimming took 5 bases from V and 0 from J; bases not matched to a gene: 6. The CDR3 loop is CASSPQGALSYNEQFF. CDR3 bases: TGTGCCAGCAGCCCGCAGGGGGCCCTCTCCTACAATGAGCAGTTCTTC. The whole variable domain, remainder taken from reference TRBV7-3 and TRBJ2-1, is GAGVSQTPSNKVTEKGKYVELRCDPISGHTALYWYRQSLGQGPEFLIYFQGTGAADDSGLPNDRFFAVRPEGSVSTLKIQRTERGDSAVYLCASSPQGALSYNEQFFGPGTRLTVL.

The V and J genes are TRBV2 and TRBJ2-3; 7 bases agree with TRBD1. This CDR3 is 15 amino acids long. The V gene's germline CDR1 is SNHLY and CDR2 FYNNEI. With V trimmed by 5 bases and J by 0 bases, 5 bases remained unmatched. The CDR3 DNA reads as TGTGCCAGCAGTAAGGACAGGCCAAGCACAGATACGCAGTATTTT. Its protein is CASSKDRPSTDTQYF.

Ten or more counts support this clone. The genes are TRBV5-8 and TRBJ1-5, with 9 bases that match TRBD1. After removal of 1 base from V and 1 base from J, the junction contained 6 bases not matched to a gene. The CDR3 covers 17 residues. Germline values: CDR1 SGHTS, CDR2 YDEGEE. The CDR3 is CASSLWTGDGSNQPQHF. The CDR3 coding sequence is TGTGCCAGCAGCTTGTGGACAGGGGATGGCAGCAATCAGCCCCAGCATTTT.

V usage is TRBV28 and J usage is TRBJ2-1; 9 nucleotides agree with TRBD2. The CDR3 covers 14 residues. The ends lost 8 bases at V and 4 bases at J; junction bases unmatched: 6. The germline CDR1 and CDR2 sequences are MDHEN and SYDVKM. CDR3 residues: CASHPSGIYNEQFF. The CDR3 DNA reads TGTGCCAGCCACCCTAGCGGGATATACAATGAGCAGTTCTTC.

A word on this clone: This may stem from a read error, because a much larger clone lies one nucleotide away. The chain carries TRBV14 and TRBJ2-1; D call uncertain. V lost 5 bases, J lost 3 bases, and 2 bases lay in between. The CDR3 length is 11 residues. The germline gives CDR1 SGHDN, CDR2 FVKESK. CDR3 in DNA: TGTGCCAGCAGCGACTACAATGAGCAGTTCTTC. It yields the protein CASSDYNEQFF.

The chain carries TRBV18 and TRBJ2-3, with 13 positions matching TRBD2. Trimming at V came to 6 bases and at J to 1 base, leaving 7 bases not matched to a gene. The CDR3 spans 17 residues. Germline CDR1 reads KGHSH; CDR2 reads LQKENI. DNA for the CDR3: TGTGCCAGCTCCGGGACTAGCGGGATTGTAGGCACAGATACGCAGTATTTT. Protein product: CASSGTSGIVGTDTQYF. Complete variable domain (other parts from reference TRBV18 and TRBJ2-3): NAGVMQNPRHLVRRRGQEARLRCSPMKGHSHVYWYRQLPEEGLKFMVYLQKENIIDESGMPKERFSAEFPKEGPSILRIQQVVRGDSAAYFCASSGTSGIVGTDTQYFGPGTRLTVL.

A few counts support this clone. The DNA for the CDR3 is TGTGCCAGCAGCCGCAGGGGGCCTGGCACTGAAGCTTTCTTT. Protein: CASSRRGPGTEAFF. The V and J genes are TRBV7-9 and TRBJ1-1; TRBD1 agrees at 8 bases. Germline-derived CDR1 and CDR2 are SEHNR and FQNEAQ (reference sequence). The junction had 6 bases not matched to a gene; V was cut back by 5 bases and J by 4 bases. The CDR3 spans 14 residues.

V gene TRBV7-3 combines with J gene TRBJ2-2; D may be TRBD1 (5 bases). Germline CDR1 is SGHTA and CDR2 is FQGTGA. The CDR3 covers 14 residues. V was clipped by 10 bases and J by 2 bases, with 14 bases between them. DNA for the CDR3: TGTGCCATATCCCCGACAGCAAACACCGGGGAGCTGTTTTTT. Its protein is CAISPTANTGELFF.

J is TRBJ2-1 and V is TRBV9; TRBD2 matches 12 bases. The CDR3 contains 16 residues. The V gene end was trimmed by 0 bases and the J gene end by 4 bases; junction bases not matched to a gene: 2. In germline, CDR1 is SGDLS, CDR2 YYNGEE. The CDR3 protein is CASSVGTSGIYNEQFF. CDR3 coding DNA: TGTGCCAGCAGCGTAGGGACTAGCGGGATATACAATGAGCAGTTCTTC. Based on the CDR3 plus reference TRBV9 and TRBJ2-1, the full variable domain is DSGVTQTPKHLITATGQRVTLRCSPRSGDLSVYWYQQSLDQGLQFLIQYYNGEERAKGNILERFSAQQFPDLHSELNLSSLELGDSALYFCASSVGTSGIYNEQFFGPGTRLTVL.

The genes are TRBV28 and TRBJ2-7, with 8 bases matching TRBD1. This CDR3 contains 14 residues. Trimming took 5 bases from V and 3 from J; bases not matched to a gene: 6. CDR1 MDHEN and CDR2 SYDVKM come from the germline V gene. The CDR3 DNA is TGTGCCAGCAGTCAGAACGACAGGGGCTACGAGCAGTACTTC. It encodes CASSQNDRGYEQYF.

The J gene is TRBJ2-2, the V gene TRBV9; D may be TRBD2 (5 bases). This CDR3 is built from 13 residues. V was pared by 6 bases and J by 3 bases, with 9 bases between. Germline CDR1 and CDR2: SGDLS and YYNGEE. As DNA, the CDR3 is TGTGCCAGCATGAGGGTGGACACCGGGGAGCTGTTTTTT. This gives the protein CASMRVDTGELFF. Full variable domain (rest looked up from reference TRBV9 and TRBJ2-2): DSGVTQTPKHLITATGQRVTLRCSPRSGDLSVYWYQQSLDQGLQFLIQYYNGEERAKGNILERFSAQQFPDLHSELNLSSLELGDSALYFCASMRVDTGELFFGEGSRLTVL.

The J gene is TRBJ2-2, the V gene TRBV19; TRBD2 is a possible D gene (6 bases). Trimming cost V 6 bases and J 2 bases, with 16 bases left between them. The germline V gene encodes CDR1 LNHDA and CDR2 SQIVND (reference sequence). The CDR3 consists of 16 residues. CDR3 DNA sequence: TGTGCCAGTAGCCGTCCCCCGGGACTTAACACCGGGGAGCTGTTTTTT. This encodes CASSRPPGLNTGELFF.

This clone was recorded many times. The rearrangement joins TRBV9 to TRBJ1-3; D perhaps matches TRBD1 (5 bases). Germline V gene sequence: CDR1 SGDLS, CDR2 YYNGEE. The CDR3 runs 15 residues. V was cut by 4 bases and J by 4 bases, with 15 bases left in between. Written as DNA, the CDR3 is TGTGCCAGCAGCCCTCGGGGGGAGGAAGGAAACACCATATATTTT. Translation gives CASSPRGEEGNTIYF.

CDR3 residues: CSVEGQGRTGELFF. The CDR3 bases are TGCAGCGTTGAGGGACAGGGAAGGACCGGGGAGCTGTTTTTT. V is TRBV29-1 and J is TRBJ2-2; 9 bases match TRBD1. This CDR3 is 14 amino acids long. Trimming at V came to 3 bases and at J to 5 bases, leaving 4 bases not matched to a gene. Germline V gene sequence: CDR1 SQVTM, CDR2 ANQGSEA.

The chain couples TRBV7-2 to TRBJ2-5, with a possible D match to TRBD1 (6 bases). Germline V gene lookup returns CDR1 SGHTA and CDR2 FQGNSA. The V end lost 3 bases, the J end lost 1 base, and 9 bases lay between the germline ends. This CDR3 contains 14 residues. CDR3: CASSFGQPQETQYF. In DNA, the CDR3 is TGTGCCAGCAGCTTTGGACAGCCCCAAGAGACCCAGTACTTC. Drawing the rest from reference TRBV7-2 and TRBJ2-5, the complete variable domain is GAGVSQSPSNKVTEKGKDVELRCDPISGHTALYWYRQSLGQGLEFLIYFQGNSAPDKSGLPSDRFSAERTGGSVSTLTIQRTQQEDSAVYLCASSFGQPQETQYFGPGTRLLVL.

The chain joins TRBV11-2 to TRBJ2-7, with D perhaps TRBD1 or TRBD2 (5 bases each). The CDR3 extends over 15 amino acids. V was trimmed by 4 bases and J by 3 bases, leaving 16 bases between them. Germline CDR1 reads SGHAT; CDR2 reads FQNNGV. The CDR3 DNA reads TGTGCCAGCAGCTCCACGCCGGGACGGAACTACGAGCAGTACTTC. Translation gives CASSSTPGRNYEQYF.

This clone was counted once. This chain connects TRBV30 to TRBJ2-7; TRBD1 might be the D (6 bases). Germline V gene lookup returns CDR1 GTSNPN and CDR2 SVGIG (reference sequence). The CDR3 sequence is 15 residues long. V was trimmed by 5 bases and J by 0 bases, leaving 17 bases between them. The CDR3 region is CAWGTGRRGSYEQYF. CDR3 nucleotides: TGTGCCTGGGGAACAGGGCGACGAGGCTCCTACGAGCAGTACTTC.

The chain couples TRBV7-2 to TRBJ2-7, with 12 bases matching TRBD2. In germline, CDR1 is SGHTA, CDR2 FQGNSA. The trim removed 5 bases at V and 3 bases at J, leaving 5 bases unmatched. The CDR3 sequence is 15 residues long. The DNA of the CDR3 is TGTGCCAGCAGCCATCGGACTAGCGGGATCTACGAGCAGTACTTC. Encoded protein: CASSHRTSGIYEQYF.

The sample holds many counts of this clone. This chain uses TRBV21-1 with TRBJ2-7; the listed D gene, TRBD1, was not tested against the DNA. TRBV21-1 is noted as a pseudogene. The CDR3 runs to 16 residues. This chain's CDR3 is CASSKDGTGGPYEQYF. The CDR3 DNA sequence: TGTGCCAGCAGCAAAGATGGGACAGGGGGTCCTTACGAGCAGTACTTC.

As to this clone: No DNA is shown, since the ends of the CDR3 on it are uncertain; the CDR3 is the one TCRdb lists. V usage is TRBV21-1 and J usage is TRBJ2-7; the D call TRBD1 from the table was never checked on the DNA. TRBV21-1 is a pseudogene locus. Counting both end residues, the CDR3 totals 23 amino acids. CDR3 amino acids: CASSSVVGTGAPRDLKSSYEQYF.